This T cell receptor (beta chain) was captured in a study of blood T cell repertoires in COVID-19. Clones were read by immunoSEQ multiplex PCR, and TCRdb kept only the in-frame ones, dropping some. The sample has approximately 75,000 clones; 80% to 90% are singletons. This clonotype was obtained from a man older than 75 with COVID-19, enrolled during active disease. Sequenced input: peripheral blood.

In nucleotides, the CDR3 is TGTGCCGTAGGCGCCTCGACAGGGGAGGTGGAGACCCAGTACTTC. This gives the protein CAVGASTGEVETQYF. V gene TRBV5-4 combines with J gene TRBJ2-5, with 8 positions matching TRBD1. The J segment lost 5 bases and the V segment lost 10 bases, leaving 16 bases of the junction unmatched. Germline CDR1 reads SGHNT; CDR2 reads YYREEE (reference sequence). The CDR3 covers 15 residues. Complete variable domain (other parts from reference TRBV5-4 and TRBJ2-5): ETGVTQSPTHLIKTRGQQVTLRCSSQSGHNTVSWYQQALGQGPQFIFQYYREEENGRGNFPPRFSGLQFPNYSSELNVNALELDDSALYLCAVGASTGEVETQYFGPGTRLLVL.